The source of this T cell receptor (beta chain) is a study of T cells in Graves' hyperthyroidism and ophthalmopathy. Amplified TCR beta CDR3 regions came from RNA transcripts. TCR CDR3 underwent first-round RT-PCR with the HTBI primer set. Each CDR3 protein is one row after TCRdb ran MiXCR on the multiplex PCR reads. The data show 490,000 or so distinct CDR3 sequences, with roughly 22% seen just once and under 55% held by the top ten. Study-wide findings and caveats: Model output signaled ophthalmopathy a median around 6.9 months ahead of onset.

A remark on this clonotype: Antigen: not known.

Germline V gives CDR1 SGHTA, CDR2 FQGNSA. Trimming took 10 bases from V and 4 from J; bases not matched to a gene: 5. The CDR3 is 12 amino acids. For ophthalmopathy patients, the Clinical Activity Score was at least 3 and the NOSPECS grade at least 4; duration was under 3 months. Diagnoses used clinical symptoms, serum thyroxine and TRAb, thyroid ultrasound and orbital computed tomography. The TCR originated in a woman in her 70s with Graves' ophthalmopathy. Sample: blood. The V gene is TRBV7-2, the J gene TRBJ1-2; 8 nucleotides agree with TRBD1. The CDR3 sequence: CAIQGASYGYTF. In DNA form, the CDR3 reads TGTGCCATCCAGGGGGCTAGCTATGGCTACACCTTC.